This T cell receptor (beta chain) comes out of a study of T cells after yellow fever vaccination. Regarding the study as a whole: Only a minor proportion of clonotypes was detected across both CD4 and CD8 compartments. The booster response re-showed most primary clones: around 96% CD4, approximately 85% CD8. Peaking on day 5 versus 15, the secondary response was faster but weaker.

Only a few counts were recorded for this clonotype. Its antigen is unidentified. The CDR3 has 16 amino acids. Trimming cost V 4 bases and J 0 bases; bases outside gene matches: 5. CDR1 is LGHNA, CDR2 YSLEER, per germline. Universal primer sites and UMIs were introduced during 5'RACE template-switching synthesis of TCR cDNA. TCRdb re-analysed the 5' RACE reads in MiXCR, keeping a single row per CDR3 protein. Among approximately 300,000 distinct CDR3 sequences listed, 8.7% were seen once. This chain links TRBV4-3 with TRBJ2-3, with 9 bases lining up with TRBD1. Source: PBMCs, taken on the day of the first yellow fever vaccination. This receptor was identified in a man in his late teens or twenties who received the YFV17D yellow fever vaccine. CDR3 residues: CASSPWTGESTDTQYF. The CDR3 DNA is TGCGCCAGCAGCCCATGGACAGGGGAAAGCACAGATACGCAGTATTTT.